Presented here are 27 T cell receptor beta chains from one specimen sequenced in a study of cytomegalovirus exposure and HLA in healthy donors. The study ran its PCR with 60 Vbeta and 13 Jbeta primers. Sequencing was performed with immunoSEQ multiplex PCR; in TCRdb, only in-frame clones are kept and a portion is missing. Recorded for this sample: approximately 80,000 clones. The sequenced material came from PBMCs. The receptor source for this set is a young woman in good health and CMV-seronegative.

The CDR3, as DNA: TGTGCCAGTAGTATAGATTCGAGGACTAGCACTGAGCAGTTCTTC. It translates to CASSIDSRTSTEQFF. V usage is TRBV19 and J usage is TRBJ2-1; 8 bases agree with TRBD2. V lost 0 bases to trimming and J lost 9 bases; unmatched junction nucleotides: 7. The CDR3 runs to 15 residues. The germline CDR1 and CDR2 sequences are LNHDA and SQIVND (reference sequence).

This chain links TRBV5-6 with TRBJ2-3; 12 nucleotides align to TRBD2. Germline V gives CDR1 SGHDT, CDR2 YYEEEE. The CDR3 has 17 residues. V gave up 4 bases and J gave up 3 bases; unmatched junction bases: 9. The CDR3 sequence: CASSPIGLAGITDTQYF. The CDR3 DNA reads as TGTGCCAGCAGCCCTATCGGACTAGCGGGGATTACAGATACGCAGTATTTT.

This chain joins TRBV28 and TRBJ1-5; D unresolved. Germline V lookup: CDR1 MDHEN, CDR2 SYDVKM. This CDR3 is built from 14 residues. V was trimmed by 7 bases and J by 0 bases, leaving 10 bases between them. The CDR3 loop reads CASIQTPSNQPQHF. In nucleotides, the CDR3 is TGTGCCAGCATTCAGACACCTAGCAATCAGCCCCAGCATTTT.

The chain employs TRBV25-1 and TRBJ2-5; 13 bases map to TRBD2. Per the germline V gene, CDR1 is MGHDK and CDR2 is SYGVNS. CDR3 length: 16 residues. The J segment lost 0 bases and the V segment lost 2 bases, leaving 0 bases of the junction unmatched. This CDR3 is CASSEGTSGDQETQYF. DNA for the CDR3: TGTGCCAGCAGTGAAGGGACTAGCGGGGACCAAGAGACCCAGTACTTC.

V and J are TRBV4-2 and TRBJ1-4; D perhaps matches TRBD1 (5 bases). The germline V gene encodes CDR1 LGHNA and CDR2 YNFKEQ. Trimming removed 1 base from V and 6 bases from J, with 15 bases in between. This CDR3 has 16 amino acids. In nucleotides, the CDR3 is TGTGCCAGCAGCCAAGGGGGAGGGGACCAGGATGAAAAACTGTTTTTT. Protein product: CASSQGGGDQDEKLFF.

The rearrangement links TRBV18 to TRBJ1-5, with 7 bases identical to TRBD1. V gave up 3 bases and J gave up 4 bases; unmatched junction bases: 6. Germline lookup yields CDR1 KGHSH and CDR2 LQKENI. The CDR3 is 15 residues long. CDR3 DNA sequence: TGTGCCAGCTCACCGAGTTCAGGGGGTAATCAGCCCCAGCATTTT. Encoded protein: CASSPSSGGNQPQHF.

The chain recombines TRBV5-1 with TRBJ1-1; the D is unclear. Germline assignment: CDR1 SGHRS and CDR2 YFSETQ. The CDR3 has 12 amino acids. V lost 2 bases to trimming and J lost 8 bases, with 10 bases between them. Written as DNA, the CDR3 is TGCGCCAGCAGCTTAACCGGGTGGGAAGCTTTCTTT. This sequence encodes CASSLTGWEAFF.

The CDR3 reads CASSYSPQGNEQFF. The CDR3 region has the DNA TGTGCCAGCAGTTACTCGCCACAGGGGAATGAGCAGTTCTTC. The chain uses TRBV6-6 and TRBJ2-1, with 7 nucleotides matching TRBD1. The CDR3 contains 14 residues. Germline loops: CDR1 MNHNY, CDR2 SVGAGI (reference sequence). V lost 0 bases, J lost 7 bases, and 3 bases stayed unmatched.

This chain links TRBV30 with TRBJ1-4, with D perhaps TRBD1 (5 bases). The CDR3 runs 13 residues. V lost 1 base, J lost 7 bases, and 10 bases lay in between. Germline-derived CDR1 and CDR2 are GTSNPN and SVGIG (reference sequence). The CDR3 nucleotides read TGTGCCTGGAGTGGGGGCTACGGTGAAAAACTGTTTTTT. Translated: CAWSGGYGEKLFF.

As to this clone: One end of the junction varies from germline; a read error may be responsible. The chain uses TRBV19 and TRBJ2-1; D perhaps matches TRBD2 (6 bases). Per germline, CDR1 LNHDA and CDR2 SQIVND (reference sequence). The CDR3 totals 16 residues. CDR3 protein: CATSMGGPGSDNEQFF. The CDR3 nucleotides read TGTGCCACTTCTATGGGAGGTCCCGGCTCCGACAATGAGCAGTTCTTC.

J is TRBJ2-7 and V is TRBV5-1; TRBD1 aligns across 8 bases. With 3 bases clipped from V and 5 bases from J, the junction kept 7 bases outside the gene matches. CDR3 length: 14 residues. Germline V gene lookup returns CDR1 SGHRS and CDR2 YFSETQ. CDR3 region: CASSSRQGTNEQYF. The CDR3 coding sequence is TGCGCCAGCAGCTCTCGACAGGGGACGAACGAGCAGTACTTC. Filled out from reference TRBV5-1 and TRBJ2-7, the complete variable domain reads KAGVTQTPRYLIKTRGQQVTLSCSPISGHRSVSWYQQTPGQGLQFLFEYFSETQRNKGNFPGRFSGRQFSNSRSEMNVSTLELGDSALYLCASSSRQGTNEQYFGPGTRLTVT.

The chain joins TRBV30 to TRBJ2-1, with 9 nucleotides matching TRBD1. CDR1 GTSNPN and CDR2 SVGIG come from the germline V gene (reference sequence). Trimming took 7 bases from V and 0 from J; bases not matched to a gene: 10. The CDR3 is 16 residues long. The CDR3 reads CASGQGERSSYNEQFF. The CDR3 DNA sequence: TGTGCCTCGGGACAGGGAGAAAGATCCTCCTACAATGAGCAGTTCTTC.

V is TRBV15 and J is TRBJ2-2, with TRBD2 matching over 10 bases. CDR3 size: 17 residues. Per germline, CDR1 LNHNV and CDR2 YYDKDF (reference sequence). V lost 5 bases to trimming and J lost 6 bases; unmatched junction nucleotides: 12. This CDR3 reads CATSRTPGLARAGELFF. Written as DNA, the CDR3 is TGTGCCACCAGCCGAACACCGGGACTAGCGAGGGCCGGGGAGCTGTTTTTT. The variable domain in full, with the rest retrieved from reference TRBV15 and TRBJ2-2, is DAMVIQNPRYQVTQFGKPVTLSCSQTLNHNVMYWYQQKSSQAPKLLFHYYDKDFNNEADTPDNFQSRRPNTSFCFLDIRSPGLGDTAMYLCATSRTPGLARAGELFFGEGSRLTVL.

The chain couples TRBV7-2 to TRBJ2-5, with TRBD1 matching 10 bases. CDR3 length: 18 amino acids. CDR1 and CDR2 from the germline V gene are SGHTA and FQGNSA. V lost 4 bases, J lost 2 bases, and 13 bases stayed unmatched. The chain's CDR3 is CASSSASAGTGEQETQYF. The CDR3 region has the DNA TGTGCCAGCAGCTCGGCATCCGCCGGGACAGGGGAGCAAGAGACCCAGTACTTC. The full variable domain, with the rest looked up from reference TRBV7-2 and TRBJ2-5, is GAGVSQSPSNKVTEKGKDVELRCDPISGHTALYWYRQSLGQGLEFLIYFQGNSAPDKSGLPSDRFSAERTGGSVSTLTIQRTQQEDSAVYLCASSSASAGTGEQETQYFGPGTRLLVL.

The CDR3 DNA is TGTGCCAGCAACAGGGGAACTAATCAGCCCCAGCATTTT. This translates into CASNRGTNQPQHF. This rearrangement joins TRBV28 to TRBJ1-5; 7 bases agree with TRBD1. There are 13 residues in the CDR3. CDR1 and CDR2 (germline): MDHEN, SYDVKM. Unmatched junction bases numbered 4, after V lost 7 bases and J lost 4 bases.

The V call is TRBV5-1, the J call TRBJ2-3; TRBD2 agrees at 9 bases. The germline CDR1 and CDR2 sequences are SGHRS and YFSETQ. The CDR3 extends over 16 amino acids. V lost 5 bases to trimming and J lost 2 bases; unmatched junction nucleotides: 9. CDR3 in DNA: TGCGCCAGCAGTTCTATAAGCGGGAGGACCACAGATACGCAGTATTTT. Translating it yields CASSSISGRTTDTQYF.

The V gene is TRBV7-9, the J gene TRBJ2-1; 8 nucleotides line up with TRBD2. The CDR3 loop spans 15 amino acids. The J segment lost 5 bases and the V segment lost 5 bases, leaving 8 bases of the junction unmatched. The germline V gene encodes CDR1 SEHNR and CDR2 FQNEAQ (reference sequence). The CDR3: CASSLSGEGNNEQFF. DNA for the CDR3: TGTGCCAGCAGCCTTAGCGGGGAGGGTAACAATGAGCAGTTCTTC.

The rearrangement links TRBV15 to TRBJ1-5; D might be TRBD1 (6 bases). Germline CDR1 is LNHNV and CDR2 is YYDKDF (reference sequence). Trimming cost V 1 base and J 3 bases, with 7 bases left between them. The CDR3 is 14 amino acids. The CDR3 region is CATSRGTVNQPQHF. The CDR3 nucleotides read TGTGCCACCAGCAGAGGGACAGTCAATCAGCCCCAGCATTTT.

This chain joins TRBV7-9 and TRBJ2-7, with 9 bases that match TRBD1. The ends lost 6 bases at V and 2 bases at J; junction bases unmatched: 20. CDR1 is SEHNR, CDR2 FQNEAQ, per germline (reference sequence). The CDR3 has 19 residues. The CDR3 DNA sequence: TGTGCCAGCAGTACGGGGCTATCGGGGGACAGGGTACAAACCTACGAGCAGTACTTC. Protein sequence: CASSTGLSGDRVQTYEQYF.

V and J are TRBV6-1 and TRBJ1-1, with D tentatively TRBD1 (5 bases). The length of the CDR3 is 13 residues. Germline V CDR1 and CDR2: MNHNS, SASEGT. Trimming shortened V by 6 bases and J by 5 bases, and 13 bases separated the two germline ends. The CDR3: CASSQGGGTEAFF. CDR3 nucleotides: TGTGCCAGCAGCCAGGGAGGCGGGACTGAAGCTTTCTTT.

As for this clone: At one of its ends the junction is not consistent with the germline gene, which may arise from a read error. Additional DNA sequences in this sample encode the identical CDR3. The V call is TRBV4-1, the J call TRBJ1-6; D uncertain. CDR1 is MGHRA, CDR2 YSYEKL, per germline. The CDR3 covers 16 residues. This chain's CDR3 is CASSQEVPGPNSPLHF. The CDR3 DNA reads TGCGCCAGCAGCCAAGAGGTCCCAGGTCCAAATTCACCCCTACACTTT.

CDR3 bases: TGTGCCAGCAGCCAGTCCCTTGGGGGAGGAGATACGCAGTATTTT. This sequence encodes CASSQSLGGGDTQYF. The chain couples TRBV7-9 to TRBJ2-3; TRBD2 is a possible D gene (6 bases). Germline CDR1 SEHNR, CDR2 FQNEAQ (reference sequence). This CDR3 comprises 15 residues. V lost 5 bases and J lost 5, with 17 bases in between.

The V call is TRBV25-1, the J call TRBJ1-2, with TRBD1 matching over 10 bases. The germline CDR1 and CDR2 sequences are MGHDK and SYGVNS. The ends lost 4 bases at V and 8 bases at J; junction bases unmatched: 7. The CDR3 spans 14 residues. The CDR3: CASSAQGQGGGYTF. Written as DNA, the CDR3 is TGTGCCAGCAGTGCTCAAGGACAGGGGGGCGGCTACACCTTC.

The chain uses TRBV30 and TRBJ1-1; a possible D gene is TRBD1 (5 bases). CDR1 GTSNPN and CDR2 SVGIG come from the germline V gene (reference sequence). The CDR3 length is 13 residues. The V gene lost 2 bases and the J gene lost 1 base, with 8 bases spanning the gap. CDR3 region: CAWSRGSNTEAFF. Written as DNA, the CDR3 is TGTGCCTGGAGTAGGGGTTCGAACACTGAAGCTTTCTTT.

This CDR3 is CASSPSLTTLNGEAFF. In DNA, the CDR3 is TGTGCCAGCAGCCCTAGCTTAACAACACTTAACGGTGAAGCTTTCTTT. J is TRBJ1-1 and V is TRBV5-5; D is ambiguous. This CDR3 has 16 residues. Germline values: CDR1 SGHKS, CDR2 YYEKEE (reference sequence). The V end lost 4 bases, the J end lost 7 bases, and 23 bases lay between the germline ends.

The chain couples TRBV6-1 to TRBJ2-7, with a possible D match to TRBD2 (6 bases). The V and J ends lost 4 bases and 1 base respectively, with 11 bases between them. Germline CDR1 is MNHNS and CDR2 is SASEGT. The CDR3 has 14 amino acids. The CDR3 here is CASSASGLSYEQYF. The CDR3 region has the DNA TGTGCCAGCAGTGCCTCGGGACTTTCCTACGAGCAGTACTTC.

The rearrangement uses TRBV4-1 and TRBJ2-2; 12 bases match TRBD2. The CDR3 loop spans 18 amino acids. The V segment lost 1 base and the J segment 3 bases; nucleotides outside the gene matches: 6. Looked up from germline, CDR1 is MGHRA and CDR2 is YSYEKL. The CDR3 DNA sequence: TGCGCCAGCAGCCAAGGTCCTAGCGGGGGGGGATACACCGGGGAGCTGTTTTTT. Translation gives CASSQGPSGGGYTGELFF.